A selection of T cell receptor beta chains follows, all from one sample in a study of T cell responses to AZD1222 COVID-19 vaccine. The protocol was immunoSEQ multiplex PCR, while the TCRdb copy is restricted to in-frame clones and leaves out a portion. The sample lists 120,000 or so clones, around 80% seen once, with roughly a quarter in the top ten. The specimen comprised peripheral blood, sampled 28 days after the second AZD1222 dose. These receptors were collected from an adult who received the AZD1222 COVID-19 vaccine. CDR3s include the opening cysteine and the closing phenylalanine or tryptophan. A D gene is named only where the DNA matches it firmly. Not all rows give a size; the values are once, few, many and, for expanded clones, a class.

CDR3: CASSLGGSGNTIYF
DNA: TGTGCCAGCAGCTTGGGAGGGTCTGGAAACACCATATATTTT
D: -
J: TRBJ1-3
size: -
V: TRBV5-8

CDR3: CASSLGTGEKLFF
DNA: TGCGCCAGCAGCTTGGGGACGGGGGAAAAACTGTTTTTT
D: -
J: TRBJ1-4
size: few
V: TRBV4-3

CDR3: CASSVGFEQYF
DNA: TGCGCCAGCAGTGTAGGGTTCGAGCAGTACTTC
D: -
J: TRBJ2-7
size: -
V: TRBV10-2

CDR3: CASSLAGLATYNEQFF
DNA: TGTGCCAGCAGCTTAGCGGGACTAGCCACCTACAATGAGCAGTTCTTC
D: TRBD2
J: TRBJ2-1
size: -
V: TRBV7-2

CDR3: CASSIGPGGSQPQHF
DNA: TGTGCCAGTAGTATTGGGCCCGGGGGGAGTCAGCCCCAGCATTTT
D: -
J: TRBJ1-5
size: -
V: TRBV19

CDR3: CASSPREGGYTF
DNA: TGTGCCAGCAGCCCCAGGGAGGGAGGCTACACCTTC
D: -
J: TRBJ1-2
size: -
V: TRBV6-2/TRBV6-3

CDR3: CATSDPSSGTDTQYF
DNA: TGTGCCACCAGTGATCCTTCTAGCGGCACAGATACGCAGTATTTT
D: -
J: TRBJ2-3
size: -
V: TRBV24-1

CDR3: CASSSNKAGGTQYF
DNA: TGTGCCAGCAGCTCGAATAAAGCAGGGGGAACCCAGTACTTC
D: TRBD1
J: TRBJ2-5
size: -
V: TRBV11-2

CDR3: CASKRDSYNYGYTF
DNA: TGTGCCAGCAAACGGGACAGCTACAACTATGGCTACACCTTC
D: TRBD1
J: TRBJ1-2
size: few
V: TRBV6-5

CDR3: CASSSRDGFEQYF
DNA: TGTGCCAGCAGCTCACGGGACGGTTTCGAGCAGTACTTC
D: -
J: TRBJ2-7
size: -
V: TRBV5-6

CDR3: CASSMTGINYNEQFF
DNA: TGTGCCAGTAGTATGACAGGGATCAACTACAATGAGCAGTTCTTC
D: TRBD1
J: TRBJ2-1
size: -
V: TRBV19

CDR3: CASSRGREGTEAFF
DNA: TGTGCCAGCAGCCGAGGCAGGGAGGGCACTGAAGCTTTCTTT
D: -
J: TRBJ1-1
size: -
V: TRBV7-8

CDR3: CASSPPGGAKGNTIYF
DNA: TGTGCCAGCTCACCACCAGGGGGCGCGAAGGGAAACACCATATATTTT
D: TRBD1
J: TRBJ1-3
size: -
V: TRBV18

CDR3: CASSPGQGFGEPQHF
DNA: TGTGCCAGCAGCCCTGGACAGGGGTTTGGTGAGCCCCAGCATTTT
D: TRBD1
J: TRBJ1-5
size: -
V: TRBV7-9

CDR3: CASSIVAGQGNTEAFF
DNA: TGTGCCAGTAGTATAGTGGCCGGACAGGGGAACACTGAAGCTTTCTTT
D: TRBD1
J: TRBJ1-1
size: -
V: TRBV19

CDR3: CASSNLNRYTEAFF
DNA: TGTGCCAGCAGTAACCTAAACAGATACACTGAAGCTTTCTTT
D: -
J: TRBJ1-1
size: -
V: TRBV6-5

CDR3: CASGEGNSPLHF
DNA: TGCGCCAGCGGTGAAGGGAATTCACCCCTCCACTTT
D: -
J: TRBJ1-6
size: -
V: TRBV10-2

CDR3: CASSIGGGYGYTF
DNA: TGTGCCAGTAGTATAGGAGGTGGCTATGGCTACACCTTC
D: -
J: TRBJ1-2
size: -
V: TRBV19

CDR3: CASSNPGQGLSKQYF
DNA: TGTGCCAGCAGCAACCCCGGACAGGGGCTTAGCAAGCAGTACTTC
D: TRBD1
J: TRBJ2-7
size: -
V: TRBV6-2/TRBV6-3

CDR3: CASSLGQNYEQYF
DNA: TGTGCCAGCAGCCTCGGACAGAACTACGAGCAGTACTTC
D: -
J: TRBJ2-7
size: -
V: TRBV5-4

CDR3: CASRVSSYNSPLHF
DNA: TGTGCCAGCAGAGTCAGCTCCTATAATTCACCCCTCCACTTT
D: -
J: TRBJ1-6
size: -
V: TRBV11-2

CDR3: CASSLDNTWGTDNEQFF
DNA: TGTGCTAGCAGCTTAGATAATACTTGGGGGACGGACAATGAGCAGTTCTTC
D: -
J: TRBJ2-1
size: -
V: TRBV7-7

CDR3: CASSRVEDTEAFF
DNA: TGTGCCAGCAGCCGGGTAGAGGACACTGAAGCTTTCTTT
D: -
J: TRBJ1-1
size: -
V: TRBV12-3/TRBV12-4

CDR3: CAIRPSRGGVTGELFF
DNA: TGTGCCATCCGACCCTCCAGGGGTGGGGTCACCGGGGAGCTGTTTTTT
D: -
J: TRBJ2-2
size: -
V: TRBV28

CDR3: CASSLGVSGNTIYF
DNA: TGCGCCAGCAGCTTGGGGGTCTCTGGAAACACCATATATTTT
D: -
J: TRBJ1-3
size: -
V: TRBV5-1

CDR3: CASSYSTGAGGYTF
DNA: TGTGCCAGCAGTTACTCGACTGGGGCAGGGGGCTACACCTTC
D: -
J: TRBJ1-2
size: -
V: TRBV6-5

CDR3: CASSYQRGRTDTQYF
DNA: TGTGCCAGCAGTTACCAGCGGGGCCGCACAGATACGCAGTATTTT
D: TRBD2
J: TRBJ2-3
size: -
V: TRBV6-5

CDR3: CASSRIRDTEAFF
DNA: TGTGCCAGCAGCCGCATAAGGGACACTGAAGCTTTCTTT
D: -
J: TRBJ1-1
size: -
V: TRBV7-9

CDR3: CASSSQDSSSTLHF
DNA: TGCGCCAGCAGCAGCCAGGACAGTAGCAGTACCCTCCACTTT
D: -
J: TRBJ1-6
size: -
V: TRBV5-1

CDR3: CASSYRGGPGNTIYF
DNA: TGTGCCAGCAGTTACCGTGGGGGGCCAGGAAACACCATATATTTT
D: -
J: TRBJ1-3
size: -
V: TRBV6-6

CDR3: CASSLYRGSSYEQYF
DNA: TGTGCCAGCAGCTTGTACAGGGGGAGCTCCTACGAGCAGTACTTC
D: TRBD1
J: TRBJ2-7
size: few
V: TRBV7-9

CDR3: CASRHNSYEQYF
DNA: TGCGCCAGCAGACATAACTCCTACGAGCAGTACTTC
D: -
J: TRBJ2-7
size: -
V: TRBV5-1

CDR3: CASIPGAGLTYEQYF
DNA: TGTGCCAGCATCCCGGGGGCGGGCCTTACCTACGAGCAGTACTTC
D: -
J: TRBJ2-7
size: few
V: TRBV7-2

CDR3: CAGGDQPQHF
DNA: TGTGCAGGTGGAGATCAGCCCCAGCATTTT
D: -
J: TRBJ1-5
size: -
V: TRBV6-6

CDR3: CASSLGDRELDEQYF
DNA: TGTGCCAGCAGCTTAGGGGACAGGGAACTGGACGAGCAGTACTTC
D: TRBD1
J: TRBJ2-7
size: few
V: TRBV7-9

CDR3: CASGKIVFGEQYF
DNA: TGTGCCAGCGGGAAAATTGTTTTTGGGGAGCAGTACTTC
D: -
J: TRBJ2-7
size: -
V: TRBV7-2

CDR3: CASSANSPVGDTQYF
DNA: TGTGCCAGCAGCGCCAATAGCCCCGTCGGAGATACGCAGTATTTT
D: -
J: TRBJ2-3
size: -
V: TRBV2

CDR3: CSASLLGGKGYGYTF
DNA: TGCAGTGCTAGTTTATTGGGGGGGAAGGGCTATGGCTACACCTTC
D: -
J: TRBJ1-2
size: once
V: TRBV20-1